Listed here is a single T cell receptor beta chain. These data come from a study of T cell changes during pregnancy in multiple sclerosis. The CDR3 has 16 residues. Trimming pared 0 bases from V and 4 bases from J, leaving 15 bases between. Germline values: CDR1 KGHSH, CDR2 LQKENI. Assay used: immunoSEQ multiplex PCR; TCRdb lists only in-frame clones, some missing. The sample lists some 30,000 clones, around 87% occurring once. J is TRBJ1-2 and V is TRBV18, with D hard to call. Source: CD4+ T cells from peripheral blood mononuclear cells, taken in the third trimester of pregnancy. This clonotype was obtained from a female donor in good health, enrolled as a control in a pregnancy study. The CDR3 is CASSPPMRANAYGYTF. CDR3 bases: TGTGCCAGCTCACCACCGATGAGGGCGAACGCCTATGGCTACACCTTC.